The following is a TCR beta chain sequence with its context. Its target is unknown. Assay used: immunoSEQ multiplex PCR; TCRdb lists only in-frame clones, some missing. The sample lists about 35,000 clones, approximately 90% occurring once. The source of the sample is a study of T cells in localized non-small cell lung cancer. Points from the study as a whole: Appearances in adjacent lung were noted for a median approximately 50 of the top 100 tumor clones. Uninvolved adjacent lung showed peak T cell clonality, exceeding tumor. Heterogeneity is still possible, as just one tumor region was sequenced.

From germline, CDR1 is SQVTM and CDR2 ANQGSEA. The CDR3 extends over 12 amino acids. The V end was cut by 2 bases, the J end by 1 base, with 5 bases between. Sequencing was performed on peripheral blood mononuclear cells, taken before any cancer treatment. The source is a female donor of 60 years or more with stage II lung adenocarcinoma. This chain uses TRBV29-1 with TRBJ2-5; D is possibly TRBD1 (5 bases). CDR3 in amino acids: CSVERGQETQYF. Here the CDR3 DNA reads TGCAGCGTTGAAAGGGGCCAAGAGACCCAGTACTTC.